Below, one TCR beta chain is given with its context. The sample is drawn from a study of blood T cell repertoires in COVID-19. Whole-study context: The United States, Italy and Spain were the sources of the acute and convalescent COVID-19 samples. T cells, B-cell-depleted T cells, or PBMCs supplied cDNA or gDNA.

In the study's own analysis: Estimates of nucleated cell counts were drawn from the amplification of reference gene primers. The protocol was immunoSEQ multiplex PCR, while the TCRdb copy is restricted to in-frame clones and leaves out a portion. V, J and clone size are those of that table, while D and trimming were read from the DNA. The table has roughly 250,000 clones, about 90% seen once; the top ten hold 0.95% to 1.5%. Which cohort a participant joined came from the clinical history participants gave. The CDR3 spans 14 residues. Germline V gives CDR1 SGDLS, CDR2 YYNGEE. The V gene lost 3 bases and the J gene lost 3 bases, with 13 bases spanning the gap.

The rearrangement links TRBV9 to TRBJ2-7, with D possibly TRBD1 on 5 matching bases. This clonotype was sampled from a human donor in a cohort exposed to, infected with or recovered from COVID-19 (not recorded which). The donor label of this sample is uncertain. Sequenced input: PBMCs or T cells enriched from blood (not recorded which). The CDR3, as DNA: TGTGCCAGCAGCGCCGACAGAGTTGACTACGAGCAGTACTTC. Protein product: CASSADRVDYEQYF.